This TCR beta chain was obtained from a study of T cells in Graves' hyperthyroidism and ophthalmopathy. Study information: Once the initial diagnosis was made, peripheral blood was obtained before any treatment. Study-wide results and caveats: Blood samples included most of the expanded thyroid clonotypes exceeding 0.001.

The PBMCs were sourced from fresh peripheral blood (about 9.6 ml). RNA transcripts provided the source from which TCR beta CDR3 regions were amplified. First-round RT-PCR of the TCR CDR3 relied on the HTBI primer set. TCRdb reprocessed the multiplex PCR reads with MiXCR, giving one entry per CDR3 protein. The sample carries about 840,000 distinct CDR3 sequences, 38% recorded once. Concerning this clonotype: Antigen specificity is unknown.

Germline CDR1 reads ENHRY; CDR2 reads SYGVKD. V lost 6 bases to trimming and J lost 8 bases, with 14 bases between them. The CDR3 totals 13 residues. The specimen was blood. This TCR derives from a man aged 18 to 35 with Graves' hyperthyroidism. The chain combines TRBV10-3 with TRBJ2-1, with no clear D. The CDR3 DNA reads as TGTGCCATCAGCCTAAGGGTAGCAGATGAGCAGTTCTTC. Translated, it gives CAISLRVADEQFF.